The rows below give T cell receptor beta chains drawn from one sample of a study of T cell repertoires in cytomegalovirus infection. These receptors lack a known antigen. TCRdb called the reads again in MiXCR, with one record for every CDR3 protein. The sample lists some 900,000 distinct CDR3 sequences, 30% to 35% occurring once. The source was cultured CD8+ T cells from PBMCs, collected from culture after CMV antigen stimulation. These receptors all stem from a human donor in good health (CMV status not recorded). Some clones in this sample may be carry-over from other donors' samples. Each CDR3 is given with its conserved first and last residue. The D gene is left open where the match is weak. Only some rows state a clone size, as once, few, many or a class for expanded clones.

D	J	size	V	DNA	CDR3
.	TRBJ2-5	many	TRBV28	TGTGCCAGCAGTTTTCCCCCGGCGACGGGGCAAGAGACCCAGTACTTC	CASSFPPATGQETQYF
.	TRBJ1-1	few	TRBV7-4	TGTGCCAGCAGCTTAGCAATAGTCGCGCAGACGATGAACACTGAAGCTTTCTTT	CASSLAIVAQTMNTEAFF
TRBD2	TRBJ2-1	.	TRBV18	TGTGCCAGCTCATCGGGGGGGACCCTCCGGGTCGACAATGAGCAGTTCTTC	CASSSGGTLRVDNEQFF
TRBD2	TRBJ2-7	.	TRBV12-3/TRBV12-4	TGTGCCAGCAGTTTAGCGCTCGGACTAGCGGGGGGTCCCACACTATCCTACGAGCAGTACTTC	CASSLALGLAGGPTLSYEQYF
TRBD1	TRBJ1-2	.	TRBV14	TGTGCCAGCAGCCAAGACGGACAGGTGCCCTTAGACCTTAACTATGGCTACACCTTC	CASSQDGQVPLDLNYGYTF
.	TRBJ1-2	many	TRBV27	TGTGCCAGCAGTTTGGGCAGGGGCTATGGCTACACCTTC	CASSLGRGYGYTF
TRBD1	TRBJ1-2	.	TRBV29-1	TGCAGCGTTTCAGGGGGGGACTTGTACTATGGCTACACCTTC	CSVSGGDLYYGYTF
.	TRBJ1-3	.	TRBV6-5	TGTGCCAGCAATAAAACGACAGGCGGCGACGAAGGAAACACCATATATTTT	CASNKTTGGDEGNTIYF
TRBD1	TRBJ2-7	.	TRBV20-1	TGCAGTGCTAGACCCCGGGACAGGGTTCCGTACGAGCAGTACTTC	CSARPRDRVPYEQYF
TRBD2	TRBJ2-2	many	TRBV7-2	TGTGCCAGCAGCTCCACTAGCGGGGGGGAGGACAACACCGGGGAGCTGTTTTTT	CASSSTSGGEDNTGELFF
.	TRBJ2-3	many	TRBV5-6	TGTGCCAGCAGTACAGGGAGACCGGCAGATACGCAGTATTTT	CASSTGRPADTQYF
.	TRBJ1-6	few	TRBV7-9	TGTGCCAGCAGCTCGCCGACACGGAATTCACCCCTCCACTTT	CASSSPTRNSPLHF
TRBD1	TRBJ2-7	.	TRBV4-1	TGCGCCAGCAGCCAAGGACAGGGGCTTTACGAGCAGTACTTC	CASSQGQGLYEQYF
.	TRBJ2-7	.	TRBV2	TGTGCCAGCAGTGAAGCGGGGAGGTTACCCTACGAGCAGTACTTC	CASSEAGRLPYEQYF
TRBD1	TRBJ2-6	.	TRBV27	TGTGCCAGCAGTTTGTCCGGGACAGCTTACTCTGGGGCCAACGTCCTGACTTTC	CASSLSGTAYSGANVLTF
.	TRBJ1-6	few	TRBV27	TGTGCCAGCAGCCCGACCGGGTTCGGTAATTCACCCCTCCACTTT	CASSPTGFGNSPLHF
.	TRBJ2-3	.	TRBV24-1	TGTGCCACCAGAGATGGGCGGTACAGCACAGATACGCAGTATTTT	CATRDGRYSTDTQYF
.	TRBJ1-2	many	TRBV7-8	TGTGCCAGCAGCGTTCCAGCTAACTATGGCTACACCTTC	CASSVPANYGYTF
.	TRBJ1-5	.	TRBV6-1	TGTGTCAGCAGTGAAGGAACAGTCTATAGCAATCAGCCCCAGCATTTT	CVSSEGTVYSNQPQHF
.	TRBJ1-1	few	TRBV7-6	TGTGCCAGCAGCCGAAACTCAGGGGCTGAAGCTTTCTTT	CASSRNSGAEAFF
.	TRBJ1-1	.	TRBV7-6	TGTGCCAGCCACCTTCGTGGGGTTCCCACTGAAGCTTTCTTT	CASHLRGVPTEAFF
.	TRBJ2-1	few	TRBV7-6	TGTGCCAGCAGCTTAGTTGGTGGGGTCATCAATGAGCAGTTCTTC	CASSLVGGVINEQFF
.	TRBJ2-3	.	TRBV18	TGTGCCAGCTCTCCGAGCGAAGGGGTATCACCGGCTAGCACAGATACGCAGTATTTT	CASSPSEGVSPASTDTQYF
.	TRBJ1-4	many	TRBV7-2	TGTGCCAGCAGTTCACTCCCCGGGGCAGCTAATGAAAAACTGTTTTTT	CASSSLPGAANEKLFF
.	TRBJ2-3	.	TRBV7-6	TGTGCCAGCAGCTTCCTGTCCGGGGGACTTACAGATACGCAGTATTTT	CASSFLSGGLTDTQYF
TRBD2	TRBJ2-1	many	TRBV7-6	TGTGCCAGCAGCTTAGGACTAGCGGGGGGGCCTCGTGAGCAGTTCTTC	CASSLGLAGGPREQFF
.	TRBJ2-2	few	TRBV14	TGTGCCAGCAGCCAAGACAGAATGAACACCGGGGAGCTGTTTTTT	CASSQDRMNTGELFF
.	TRBJ1-1	few	TRBV7-9	TGTGCCAGCAGCTCCCCGCAGGGCACTGAAGCTTTCTTT	CASSSPQGTEAFF
TRBD2	TRBJ2-3	.	TRBV15	TGTGCCACCAGCCGCGGGGGGTACACAGATACGCAGTATTTT	CATSRGGYTDTQYF
TRBD1	TRBJ2-7	.	TRBV29-1	TGCAGCGGGGCCGGGACAGAGGACTCCTACGAGCAGTACTTC	CSGAGTEDSYEQYF
TRBD2	TRBJ2-3	.	TRBV28	TGTGCCAGCAGCCGTTTGGGGGGGGACGACACAGATACGCAGTATTTT	CASSRLGGDDTDTQYF
TRBD1	TRBJ2-2	.	TRBV2	TGTGCCAGCAGTGCTCCCGAGGGCAGGGGGCGCGTCACCGGGGAGCTGTTTTTT	CASSAPEGRGRVTGELFF
TRBD1	TRBJ2-5	few	TRBV5-5	TGTGCCAGCAGCGCCTCTGACAGGGTCCAAGAGACCCAGTACTTC	CASSASDRVQETQYF
TRBD1	TRBJ1-1	many	TRBV7-2	TGTGCCAGCAGCTTGGGACAGGGCCTGAACACTGAAGCTTTCTTT	CASSLGQGLNTEAFF
TRBD1	TRBJ1-5	few	TRBV6-1	TGTGCCAGCAGTGGGCCGGAAGACAGGGAGAATCAGCCCCAGCATTTT	CASSGPEDRENQPQHF
TRBD2	TRBJ2-6	few	TRBV4-1	TGCGCCAGCAGCCAAGGGGCGGGGGGGTCTGGGGCCAACGTCCTGACTTTC	CASSQGAGGSGANVLTF
TRBD2	TRBJ2-2	.	TRBV27	TGTGCCAGCAGCCATTCTGCGGGGGAGAACACCGGGGAGCTGTTTTTT	CASSHSAGENTGELFF